This entry concerns a single T cell receptor beta chain. No antigen is known for it. This specimen belongs to a study of T cell responses to AZD1222 COVID-19 vaccine. Profiling relied on immunoSEQ multiplex PCR, and the TCRdb table lists in-frame clones only, not all of them. The table has about 120,000 clones, more than 75% seen once. The study, taken as a whole, reports: Baseline serology detected seropositivity in only 6 or 7 AZD1222 recipients. No day 14 peak samples; only post-peak repertoires were characterized. The sample set comprised mostly white British donors with more females, and clonal diversity was possibly underestimated.

The CDR3 extends over 18 amino acids. The germline V gene has CDR1 SGHRS and CDR2 YFSETQ. Trimming removed 2 bases from V and 4 bases from J, with 23 bases in between. Researchers grouped second doses given at about 4 or about 12 weeks into one pool. The gene calls are TRBV5-1 and TRBJ2-3; D unresolved. This clonotype was sampled from an adult who received the AZD1222 COVID-19 vaccine. The specimen was peripheral blood, collected 28 days after the second AZD1222 dose. The CDR3 here is CASSFPTRAVGSSDTQYF. The CDR3 DNA reads TGCGCCAGCAGCTTCCCAACTCGGGCAGTCGGTTCATCAGATACGCAGTATTTT. The whole variable domain, filled in from reference TRBV5-1 and TRBJ2-3, reads KAGVTQTPRYLIKTRGQQVTLSCSPISGHRSVSWYQQTPGQGLQFLFEYFSETQRNKGNFPGRFSGRQFSNSRSEMNVSTLELGDSALYLCASSFPTRAVGSSDTQYFGPGTRLTVL.